The sequence of this T cell receptor (beta chain) was determined in a study of T cell changes during pregnancy in multiple sclerosis. Germline values: CDR1 LNHDA, CDR2 SQIVND (reference sequence). The CDR3 consists of 15 residues. Trimming took 4 bases from V and 2 from J; bases not matched to a gene: 5. The method was immunoSEQ multiplex PCR; TCRdb's version includes in-frame clones alone and lacks a portion of them. The sample contains about 36,000 clones, approximately 90% of which appear only once. This clonotype was sampled from a female donor with multiple sclerosis, enrolled in a pregnancy study. This chain uses TRBV19 with TRBJ1-2, with TRBD1 matching 9 bases. Sequencing was performed on CD4+ T cells from peripheral blood mononuclear cells, taken in the first trimester of pregnancy. The CDR3 nucleotides read TGTGCCAGTAGTAGGGAAGGGACAGGGAACTATGGCTACACCTTC. Amino acids: CASSREGTGNYGYTF.